This TCR beta chain was captured by sequencing in a study of T-cell memory formation after mild COVID-19. About the study: For the most part, TCR clusters were specific to one donor.

CDR3 length: 17 residues. Trimming pared 6 bases from V and 0 bases from J, leaving 15 bases between. The germline V gene has CDR1 MNHEY and CDR2 SMNVEV (reference sequence). TCRdb fed the 5' RACE reads into MiXCR, producing one record per CDR3 protein. The repertoire holds more than 85,000 distinct CDR3 sequences, with 11% as singletons. Sequenced: PBMCs or a T cell subset sorted from them (not recorded which). The receptor comes from a man between 18 and 35 years old who had mild COVID-19 (a few samples of this study predate the infection). Cell type and time point are not known. This chain links TRBV27 with TRBJ2-6, with D tentatively TRBD1 or TRBD2 (5 bases each). The CDR3 coding sequence is TGTGCCAGCAGCCGGGACGGGTACCTCTCTGGGGCCAACGTCCTGACTTTC. This translates into CASSRDGYLSGANVLTF.